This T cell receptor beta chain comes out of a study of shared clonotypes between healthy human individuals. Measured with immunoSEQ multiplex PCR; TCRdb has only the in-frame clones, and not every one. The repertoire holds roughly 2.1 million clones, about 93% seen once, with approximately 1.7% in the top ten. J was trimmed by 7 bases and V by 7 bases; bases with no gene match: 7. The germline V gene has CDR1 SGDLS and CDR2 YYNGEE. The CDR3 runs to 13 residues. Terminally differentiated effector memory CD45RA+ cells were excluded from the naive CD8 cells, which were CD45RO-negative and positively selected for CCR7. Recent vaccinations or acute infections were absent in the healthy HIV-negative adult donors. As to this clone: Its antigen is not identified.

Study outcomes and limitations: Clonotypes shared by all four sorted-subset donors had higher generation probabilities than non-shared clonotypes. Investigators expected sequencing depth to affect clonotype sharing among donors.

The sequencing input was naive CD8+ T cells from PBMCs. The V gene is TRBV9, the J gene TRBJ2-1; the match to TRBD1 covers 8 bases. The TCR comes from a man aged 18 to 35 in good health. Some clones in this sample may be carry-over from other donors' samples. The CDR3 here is CASGSQGANEQFF. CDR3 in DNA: TGTGCCAGCGGCTCTCAGGGGGCAAATGAGCAGTTCTTC.